The rows below give T cell receptor beta chains drawn from one sample of a study of T cell responses to AZD1222 COVID-19 vaccine. The assay was immunoSEQ multiplex PCR, and TCRdb's table has in-frame clones only and misses some. The repertoire holds 95,000 to 150,000 clones, approximately 90% seen once, with around 3.1% in the top ten. The sample consisted of peripheral blood, taken on day 0 of AZD1222 vaccination. Receptor source: an adult in good health. Both conserved end residues are part of each CDR3. D genes are given only for firm matches. A clone size is listed for some rows: how often the clone was seen (once, few, many), or a class if it is expanded.

size	V	J	D	DNA	CDR3
.	TRBV18	TRBJ1-5	.	TGTGCCAGCTCCACCGGCGGCAGGGGTTCTCAACCCCAGCATTTT	CASSTGGRGSQPQHF
.	TRBV20-1	TRBJ1-4	.	TGCAGTGCCAGCCCTAATGAAAAACTGTTTTTT	CSASPNEKLFF
.	TRBV5-1	TRBJ1-3	.	TGCGCCAGCAGCTTGGGGCAGGTGAACTCTGGAAACACCATATATTTT	CASSLGQVNSGNTIYF
once	TRBV9	TRBJ2-3	.	TGTGCCAGCAGCGTAGACAGTCTCGGCACAGATACGCAGTATTTT	CASSVDSLGTDTQYF
.	TRBV30	TRBJ2-7	.	TGTGCCTGGAGCACCGACAGGCCCGAGCAGTACTTC	CAWSTDRPEQYF
once	TRBV7-9	TRBJ2-3	TRBD1	TGTGCCAGCAGCTACGGACAGGGTAGCACAGATACGCAGTATTTT	CASSYGQGSTDTQYF
.	TRBV10-2	TRBJ1-4	.	TGCGCCAGCAGTGGGAGAGGGGTTGCAACTAATGAAAAACTGTTTTTT	CASSGRGVATNEKLFF
few	TRBV9	TRBJ1-1	TRBD1	TGTGCCAGCAGCTCCCGACAGGGGGCGGACACTGAAGCTTTCTTT	CASSSRQGADTEAFF
.	TRBV7-2	TRBJ2-1	TRBD2	TGTGCCAGCAGCTTAGCGACTAGCCGAGTATCCGAGCAGTTCTTC	CASSLATSRVSEQFF
few	TRBV10-3	TRBJ2-2	.	TGTGCCATCAGTGAGTCAGGGGGGACAGCGCGCACCGGGGAGCTGTTTTTT	CAISESGGTARTGELFF
.	TRBV7-2	TRBJ1-2	TRBD1	TGTGCCAGCAGGGCTCTCGGACAGGGTCAGGGCTATGGCTACACCTTC	CASRALGQGQGYGYTF
.	TRBV5-6	TRBJ2-7	.	TGTGCCAGCAGCTTGGCAGGGAACATCAACGAGCAGTACTTC	CASSLAGNINEQYF